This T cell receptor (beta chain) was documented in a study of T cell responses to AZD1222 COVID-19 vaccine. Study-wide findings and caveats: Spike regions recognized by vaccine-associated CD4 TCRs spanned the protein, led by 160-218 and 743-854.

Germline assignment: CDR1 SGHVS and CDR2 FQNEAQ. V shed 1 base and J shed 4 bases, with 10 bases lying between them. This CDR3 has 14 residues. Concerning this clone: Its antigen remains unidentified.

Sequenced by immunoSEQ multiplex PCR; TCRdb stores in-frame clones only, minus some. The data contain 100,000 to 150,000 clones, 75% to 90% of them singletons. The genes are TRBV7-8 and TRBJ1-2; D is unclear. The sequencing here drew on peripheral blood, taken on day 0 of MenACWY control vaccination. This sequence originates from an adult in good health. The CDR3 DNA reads TGTGCCAGCAGCTTAGATAACCGCGGCTATGGCTACACCTTC. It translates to CASSLDNRGYGYTF.